A selection of T cell receptor beta chains follows, all from one sample in a study of response to subunit inactivated influenza vaccine. TCRdb independently ran MiXCR on the RT-PCR reads; one entry per CDR3 protein. The sample lists roughly 620,000 distinct CDR3 sequences, around 11% occurring once. These same records also appear under a second study, on T cells expressing NK-cell markers.

Source: PBMCs from blood, taken on the day of vaccination. Source of these receptors: a man aged 45-65 years who received an inactivated influenza vaccine. The CDR3 runs from the conserved cysteine through the conserved F or W. The D gene is left open where the match is weak. Clone size appears in some rows only: once, few, many, or a class for an expanded clone.

.	TRBV27	TRBJ2-2	.	CASSRGFGELFF	TGTGCCAGCAGTCGTGGCTTCGGGGAGCTGTTTTTT
TRBD2	TRBV6-5	TRBJ2-2	few	CASSFEGTSGRYGELFF	TGTGCCAGCAGTTTCGAAGGGACTAGCGGGAGGTACGGGGAGCTGTTTTTT
.	TRBV7-9	TRBJ1-1	.	CSSSLQEGEAFF	TGTTCCAGCAGCCTCCAGGAGGGTGAAGCTTTCTTT
TRBD1	TRBV3-1	TRBJ1-4	few	CASSPTGHNEKLFF	TGTGCCAGCAGCCCGACAGGGCATAATGAAAAACTGTTTTTT
.	TRBV18	TRBJ1-2	.	CASSPPEKKHYGYTF	TGTGCCAGCTCACCACCGGAAAAGAAGCACTATGGCTACACCTTC
.	TRBV5-1	TRBJ2-5	many	CASSLNLPSQETQYF	TGCGCCAGCAGCTTGAATCTACCGTCCCAAGAGACCCAGTACTTC
.	TRBV5-1	TRBJ2-7	many	CASSFGGDEQYF	TGCGCCAGCAGCTTCGGGGGAGACGAGCAGTACTTC
.	TRBV5-1	TRBJ2-1	few	CASSNSAGISYNEQFF	TGCGCCAGCAGCAATTCGGCAGGGATCTCCTACAATGAGCAGTTCTTC
.	TRBV29-1	TRBJ1-4	few	CSVYATNEKLFF	TGCAGCGTATATGCAACTAATGAAAAACTGTTTTTT
.	TRBV15	TRBJ2-4	.	CATSRPGNIQYF	TGTGCCACCAGCAGACCGGGAAACATTCAGTACTTC
TRBD1	TRBV12-3/TRBV12-4	TRBJ1-2	few	CASSSGQGAQGYTF	TGTGCCAGCAGTTCTGGACAGGGGGCGCAAGGCTACACCTTC
TRBD1	TRBV27	TRBJ2-1	few	CASSFWDRDNEQFF	TGTGCCAGCAGTTTCTGGGACAGAGACAATGAGCAGTTCTTC
TRBD1	TRBV27	TRBJ2-7	many	CASSPTGTYEQYF	TGTGCCAGCAGTCCGACAGGGACCTACGAGCAGTACTTC
.	TRBV12-3/TRBV12-4	TRBJ2-5	few	CASNSQGPEAQYF	TGTGCCAGCAACTCACAAGGACCGGAGGCCCAGTACTTC
.	TRBV7-9	TRBJ2-1	.	CASKNRDLYNEQFF	TGTGCCAGCAAGAACCGGGACCTCTACAATGAGCAGTTCTTC
.	TRBV19	TRBJ2-7	.	CATARVGGEQYF	TGTGCCACAGCGAGGGTCGGGGGCGAGCAGTACTTC
TRBD1	TRBV5-5	TRBJ2-7	few	CASSLSVAGGETEQYF	TGTGCCAGCAGCTTGTCCGTGGCAGGGGGCGAGACCGAGCAGTACTTC
TRBD1	TRBV10-3	TRBJ1-1	.	CAITGTGVTEAFF	TGTGCCATCACTGGAACAGGGGTCACTGAAGCTTTCTTT
TRBD2	TRBV7-2	TRBJ2-5	few	CASSLGLLAGGETQYF	TGTGCCAGCAGCTTAGGTTTACTAGCGGGTGGGGAGACCCAGTACTTC
.	TRBV5-1	TRBJ2-3	.	CASATGASTDTQYF	TGCGCCAGCGCTACGGGGGCTAGCACAGATACGCAGTATTTT
.	TRBV20-1	TRBJ2-4	.	CSATYPTGMYGNIRYF	TGCAGTGCAACCTATCCCACAGGGATGTACGGAAACATTCGGTACTTC
TRBD1	TRBV6-6	TRBJ1-2	.	CASREGGDYGYTF	TGTGCCAGTCGCGAAGGGGGCGACTATGGCTACACCTTC
.	TRBV5-1	TRBJ2-1	many	CASSLAQKTGVGYSEQFF	TGCGCCAGCAGCTTGGCCCAAAAGACGGGCGTAGGGTATAGTGAGCAGTTCTTC
TRBD1	TRBV20-1	TRBJ2-7	few	CSARVGTGSLREQYF	TGCAGTGCTAGAGTAGGGACAGGGTCCCTTCGGGAGCAGTACTTC
.	TRBV5-1	TRBJ2-1	.	CASSGGGAGNEQFF	TGCGCCAGCAGCGGCGGAGGGGCGGGGAATGAGCAGTTCTTC
.	TRBV12-3/TRBV12-4	TRBJ2-1	.	CASSSESNNEQFF	TGTGCCAGCAGTTCCGAGAGCAACAATGAGCAGTTCTTC